This T cell receptor (beta chain) originates from a study of metastatic and nonmetastatic thyroid tumors. From the PCR reads, TCRdb re-called clones with MiXCR. The sample lists tens of thousands of clones; 10% to 15% were seen once. Losses at the gene ends were 4 bases for V and 8 bases for J; bases not matched to a gene: 9. The CDR3 spans 17 residues. CDR1 and CDR2 (germline): KGHDR, SFDVKD. Thyroid surgery had not been preceded by any treatment in any patient. The chain recombines TRBV24-1 with TRBJ2-1, with TRBD2 matching over 14 bases. This receptor was taken from a male donor with papillary thyroid cancer or a benign thyroid nodule (not recorded which). Some clones in this sample may be carry-over from other donors' samples. The material sequenced was blood. The CDR3: CATSEVTGTSGSDEQFF. CDR3 coding DNA: TGTGCCACCAGTGAGGTGACCGGGACTAGCGGGAGTGATGAGCAGTTCTTC.